The 8 T cell receptor beta chains reported below all come from one sample, sequenced in a study of OX40 agonist ivuxolimab in advanced cancers. Libraries were made using the immunoSEQ multiplex PCR assay. TCRdb re-hosts the immuneACCESS table, in-frame sequences only. Its copies lack some clones; in the studies checked, an unresolved V gene accounts for under half of them, and the cause for the rest is not known. The sample has 34,000 or so clones on record, approximately 90% of them singletons. Jointly, the top ten make up approximately 31% of the sample. Source: CD4+ or CD8+ T cells sorted from blood, taken in a trial of the OX40 agonist ivuxolimab. The source is an adult with an advanced solid tumor such as melanoma, head and neck, liver or kidney cancer.

The V gene is TRBV18, the J gene TRBJ2-1; TRBD1 agrees at 7 bases. Germline loops: CDR1 KGHSH, CDR2 LQKENI. The CDR3 has 16 residues. V lost 2 bases, J lost 4 bases, and 8 bases stayed unmatched. The CDR3 DNA is TGTGCCAGCTCACCAGGCAAGCAGGGGGAATACAATGAGCAGTTCTTC. Amino acid sequence: CASSPGKQGEYNEQFF.

The chain uses TRBV7-3 and TRBJ2-7; a possible D gene is TRBD1 (5 bases). This CDR3 is 14 amino acids long. Trimming cost V 4 bases and J 3 bases, with 13 bases left between them. Germline V CDR1 and CDR2: SGHTA, FQGTGA. CDR3 sequence reads: CASSSLLRDYEQYF. The CDR3 nucleotides read TGTGCCAGCAGCTCCCTCCTCAGGGACTACGAGCAGTACTTC.

The rearrangement links TRBV11-3 to TRBJ2-3; 7 bases are shared with TRBD2. Looked up from germline, CDR1 is SGHNT and CDR2 is YENEEA. This CDR3 is built from 16 residues. V lost 1 base and J lost 2; bases outside the gene matches: 6. The CDR3 spells CASSLGTSFATDTQYF. CDR3 in DNA: TGTGCCAGCAGCTTAGGGACTAGTTTTGCCACAGATACGCAGTATTTT.

This clone was picked up one time. CDR3 in DNA: TGTGCCAGCAGTATCCCTGGGGTCACTGAAGCTTTCTTT. It translates to CASSIPGVTEAFF. V and J are TRBV6-6 and TRBJ1-1; D not resolved. The CDR3 runs 13 residues. Trimming pared 5 bases from V and 4 bases from J, leaving 11 bases between. Germline-derived CDR1 and CDR2 are MNHNY and SVGAGI (reference sequence).

The gene calls are TRBV11-2 and TRBJ1-2; no firm D call. Per the germline V gene, CDR1 is SGHAT and CDR2 is FQNNGV. The V end was cut by 3 bases, the J end by 2 bases, with 7 bases between. CDR3 length: 13 residues. As DNA, the CDR3 is TGTGCCAGCAGCTTGGCACAGAACTATGGCTACACCTTC. It codes for CASSLAQNYGYTF.

The rearrangement links TRBV5-5 to TRBJ1-4, with D perhaps matching TRBD1 (6 bases). Germline CDR1 and CDR2: SGHKS and YYEKEE (reference sequence). The CDR3 totals 15 residues. V was shortened by 1 base and J by 8 bases, with 15 bases between the two germline ends. This CDR3 reads CASSLSGTWEEKLFF. CDR3 sequence (DNA): TGTGCCAGCAGCTTGTCTGGGACATGGGAAGAAAAACTGTTTTTT.

The chain recombines TRBV6-5 with TRBJ2-1; 14 bases agree with TRBD2. In germline, CDR1 is MNHEY, CDR2 SVGAGI. The CDR3 is 15 amino acids. With 2 bases clipped from V and 8 bases from J, the junction kept 2 bases outside the gene matches. Here the CDR3 DNA reads TGTGCCAGCAGTTACGGACTAGCGGGAGGCTATGAGCAGTTCTTC. The encoded protein is CASSYGLAGGYEQFF.

V gene TRBV19 combines with J gene TRBJ1-5, with D possibly matching TRBD1 (6 bases). The germline V and J ends were trimmed by 7 bases and 8 bases, with 15 bases remaining between them. Germline values: CDR1 LNHDA, CDR2 SQIVND (reference sequence). CDR3 length: 13 amino acids. The CDR3 coding sequence is TGTGCCAGTATGGGGGGGGCCCCGGAGCCCCAGCATTTT. It codes for CASMGGAPEPQHF.